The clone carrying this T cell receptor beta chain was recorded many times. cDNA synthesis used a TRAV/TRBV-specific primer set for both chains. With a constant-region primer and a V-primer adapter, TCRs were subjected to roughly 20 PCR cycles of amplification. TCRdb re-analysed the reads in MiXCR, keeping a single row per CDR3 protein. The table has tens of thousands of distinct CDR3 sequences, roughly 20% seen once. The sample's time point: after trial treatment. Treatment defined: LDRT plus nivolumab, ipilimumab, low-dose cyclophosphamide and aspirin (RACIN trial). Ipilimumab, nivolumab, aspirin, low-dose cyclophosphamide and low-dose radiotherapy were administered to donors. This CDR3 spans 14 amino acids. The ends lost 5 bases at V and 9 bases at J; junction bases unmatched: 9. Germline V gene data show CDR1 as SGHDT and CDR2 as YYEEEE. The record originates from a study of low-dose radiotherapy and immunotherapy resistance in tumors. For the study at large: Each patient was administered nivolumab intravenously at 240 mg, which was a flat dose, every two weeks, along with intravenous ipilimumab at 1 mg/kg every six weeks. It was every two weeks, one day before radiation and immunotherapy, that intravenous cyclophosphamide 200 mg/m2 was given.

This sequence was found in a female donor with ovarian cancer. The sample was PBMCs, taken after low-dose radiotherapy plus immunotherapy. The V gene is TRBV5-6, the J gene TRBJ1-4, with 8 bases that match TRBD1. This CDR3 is CASSRSGTGQKLFF. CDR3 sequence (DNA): TGTGCCAGCAGTCGCTCCGGGACAGGCCAAAAACTGTTTTTT.